The next 7 T cell receptor beta chains were all read from a single sample in a study of blood T cells in healthy people across ages. The second PCR ran about 6 to 12 cycles with a sample-barcoded 5' primer and J-beta primers. TCRdb fed the 5' RACE reads into MiXCR, producing one record per CDR3 protein. This table holds 650,000 to 700,000 distinct CDR3 sequences, 52% found once. Input material: blood. The receptor source for this set is an elderly woman in good health.

This clonotype was seen at least ten times. The chain couples TRBV7-9 to TRBJ2-5; TRBD1 might be the D (5 bases). Trimming took off 5 bases at V and 5 bases at J, with 9 bases between the two ends. This CDR3 has 12 residues. Germline V gene data show CDR1 as SEHNR and CDR2 as FQNEAQ (reference sequence). CDR3 DNA: TGTGCCAGCAGCCACAGGTTGGAGACCCAGTACTTC. It encodes CASSHRLETQYF.

The rearrangement links TRBV6-6 to TRBJ2-3; the D gene is possibly TRBD1 (5 bases). CDR1 and CDR2 (germline): MNHNY, SVGAGI (reference sequence). CDR3 length: 14 residues. V lost 2 bases and J 5 bases, leaving 11 bases between the germline ends. CDR3 in amino acids: CASSYGSREDTQYF. The CDR3 nucleotides read TGTGCCAGCAGTTACGGGTCCAGGGAAGATACGCAGTATTTT.

This rearrangement joins TRBV29-1 to TRBJ1-2; D may be TRBD1 (6 bases). V lost 0 bases and J lost 7, with 15 bases in between. There are 14 residues in the CDR3. The germline V gene encodes CDR1 SQVTM and CDR2 ANQGSEA. In nucleotides, the CDR3 is TGCAGCGTTGAAGATCTGGGCAGGGGCGCTGGCTACACCTTC. This codes for CSVEDLGRGAGYTF.

The gene calls are TRBV5-1 and TRBJ2-1; D is perhaps TRBD2 (6 bases). The germline V gene has CDR1 SGHRS and CDR2 YFSETQ. The V end lost 0 bases, the J end lost 12 bases, and 19 bases lay between the germline ends. The CDR3 is 15 amino acids. The chain's CDR3 is CASSLDGRRACGQFF. The CDR3 DNA sequence: TGCGCCAGCAGCTTGGATGGCAGGAGGGCCTGCGGGCAGTTCTTC.

This clonotype was found a few times. The rearrangement joins TRBV29-1 to TRBJ2-7, with TRBD2 matching 8 bases. The germline V gene has CDR1 SQVTM and CDR2 ANQGSEA. V trimming: 4 bases; J trimming: 4 bases; junction bases outside the gene matches: 6. This CDR3 region has 13 residues. The CDR3 region is CSVGAGRAYEQYF. DNA for the CDR3: TGCAGCGTTGGTGCCGGGAGGGCGTACGAGCAGTACTTC.

This chain connects TRBV29-1 to TRBJ2-5; no clear D. The CDR3 totals 13 residues. Germline V lookup: CDR1 SQVTM, CDR2 ANQGSEA. The CDR3 nucleotides read TGCAGTCCCCGGGTCCCAAGAAAGGAGACCCAGTACTTC. It translates to CSPRVPRKETQYF. The full variable domain, rest sourced from reference TRBV29-1 and TRBJ2-5, is SAVISQKPSRDICQRGTSLTIQCQVDSQVTMMFWYRQQPGQSLTLIATANQGSEATYESGFVIDKFPISRPNLTFSTLTVSNMSPEDSSIYLCSPRVPRKETQYFGPGTRLLVL.

V usage is TRBV10-3 and J usage is TRBJ2-1, with TRBD2 matching 9 bases. CDR1 is ENHRY and CDR2 is SYGVKD in the germline V gene. With 4 bases clipped from V and 7 bases from J, the junction kept 17 bases outside the gene matches. This CDR3 has 18 residues. Here the CDR3 DNA reads TGTGCCATCAGTGGGCGTCTAGCGGGGCTAGGTGGGATAAATGAGCAGTTCTTC. This sequence encodes CAISGRLAGLGGINEQFF.